Listed here are 2 T cell receptor beta chains from one sample, sequenced in a study of Ad26.COV2.S vaccination and SARS-CoV-2 variants (dated by TCRdb to the early 2020s). The label giving this sample's treatment or condition can be read as: about 20 received Ad26.COV2.S at low or high dose, single or two shots; about 5 received placebo; per-sample allocation not given. For vaccine and placebo recipients, the sequenced repertoires came from samples collected on day 63 after the first injection. Library preparation used the immunoSEQ multiplex PCR assay. This immuneACCESS table, as held by TCRdb, lists in-frame sequences with V and J called but not all clones. Of the missing ones, under half trace to an unresolved V gene in checked studies; the others have no known cause. Here the sample has roughly 300,000 clones; 75% to 90% occur a single time. The ten largest account for around 11% of the sample.

Material: peripheral blood, obtained in a trial of Ad26.COV2.S vaccine versus placebo. Receptors originate from a person between 18 and 65 years old who received the Ad26.COV2.S COVID-19 vaccine or a placebo.

The chain links TRBV7-9 to TRBJ2-1; D possibly corresponds to TRBD1 (5 bases). The CDR3 sequence is 15 residues long. Trimming removed 1 base at V and 0 bases at J, with 7 bases between. Germline V gene lookup returns CDR1 SEHNR and CDR2 FQNEAQ (reference sequence). CDR3 coding DNA: TGTGCCAGCAGCTTAGTTGGGGCCTCCTACAATGAGCAGTTCTTC. It encodes CASSLVGASYNEQFF.

The V gene is TRBV24-1, the J gene TRBJ2-1; weak D call: TRBD2 (7 bases). CDR3 size: 14 residues. V lost 11 bases to trimming and J lost 8 bases, with 21 bases between them. In germline, CDR1 is KGHDR, CDR2 SFDVKD. The CDR3 protein is CAIAGASGYDEQFF. DNA of the CDR3: TGTGCCATCGCAGGGGCTAGCGGTTACGATGAGCAGTTCTTC.